Included here is one T cell receptor beta chain sequence, with context. What it binds is unknown. The sample carries other DNA sequences with the same CDR3. PCR amplification relied on 60 Vbeta primers (plus 13 Jbeta primers). Clones were sequenced by immunoSEQ multiplex PCR, and TCRdb holds only the in-frame ones, with some missing. The sample shows some 200,000 clones, about 70% of them seen only once. Germline V gene data show CDR1 as LGHNA and CDR2 as YNFKEQ. After removal of 0 bases from V and 3 bases from J, the junction contained 1 base not matched to a gene. The CDR3 consists of 16 residues. The data were taken from a study of cytomegalovirus exposure and HLA in healthy donors. Points from the study as a whole: Analyzed later, association rates of TCRs varied across HLA loci, with DRB1 most and HLA-C fewest.

The sample was PBMCs. The sequence came from a woman aged 30 to 39 in good health and CMV-seronegative. The chain is built from TRBV4-2 and TRBJ2-1, with 11 nucleotides matching TRBD2. The CDR3 loop is CASSQDGTSGYNEQFF. CDR3 bases: TGTGCCAGCAGCCAAGACGGGACTAGCGGCTACAATGAGCAGTTCTTC.